This paragraph covers one T cell receptor (beta chain) sequence. The germline V gene encodes CDR1 SGHRS and CDR2 YFSETQ. This CDR3 spans 17 amino acids. V lost 0 bases to trimming and J lost 10 bases; unmatched junction nucleotides: 12. These data come from a study of blood T cell repertoires in COVID-19. Assay: immunoSEQ multiplex PCR; the TCRdb copy retains only in-frame clones and omits some. The sample includes around 300,000 clones, 88% of them seen just once. The study counted Cohort 3 donors as recovered given two negative PCRs, clearance, or symptom resolution. The clonotype originates from a woman in her twenties or thirties who had recovered from COVID-19. The chain couples TRBV5-1 to TRBJ2-1; TRBD1 matches at 11 bases. Specimen: PBMCs or T cells enriched from blood (not recorded which). The CDR3 DNA sequence: TGCGCCAGCAGCTTGGGAGAGTCGGACAGGGGGCGCGGGGAGCAGTTCTTC. Residues: CASSLGESDRGRGEQFF.